These 10 T cell receptor beta chains share one sample of origin, sequenced in a study of radiotherapy plus CTLA-4 blockade in lung cancer. Profiling relied on immunoSEQ multiplex PCR, and the TCRdb table lists in-frame clones only, not all of them. Here the sample spans about 120,000 clones, 75% to 80% being singletons. Sequencing used peripheral blood, obtained from a patient treated with radiotherapy plus ipilimumab. These receptors came from a human donor with non-small cell lung cancer who had a partial response to radiotherapy plus ipilimumab.

V is TRBV10-3 and J is TRBJ2-5, with 10 nucleotides matching TRBD2. The CDR3 covers 14 residues. From germline, CDR1 is ENHRY and CDR2 SYGVKD. After removal of 4 bases from V and 3 bases from J, the junction contained 2 bases not matched to a gene. In DNA form, the CDR3 reads TGTGCCATCAGTGGGACTAGCGGAAAAGAGACCCAGTACTTC. Its translation is CAISGTSGKETQYF.

The chain employs TRBV13 and TRBJ2-1, with 10 bases identical to TRBD2. Germline V gives CDR1 PRHDT, CDR2 FYEKMQ (reference sequence). V was clipped by 4 bases and J by 7 bases; unmatched bases: 13. The CDR3 covers 17 residues. The CDR3 sequence: CASSSPQAGGRVNEQFF. In DNA, the CDR3 is TGTGCCAGCAGCTCGCCTCAAGCGGGGGGGAGGGTGAATGAGCAGTTCTTC. The full variable domain, its missing parts supplied by reference TRBV13 and TRBJ2-1, is AAGVIQSPRHLIKEKRETATLKCYPIPRHDTVYWYQQGPGQDPQFLISFYEKMQSDKGSIPDRFSAQQFSDYHSELNMSSLELGDSALYFCASSSPQAGGRVNEQFFGPGTRLTVL.

The chain has TRBV19 and TRBJ1-1; TRBD1 aligns across 9 bases. The CDR3 has 16 amino acids. The V and J ends lost 7 bases and 5 bases, in that order; junction bases with no gene match: 14. Germline CDR1 LNHDA, CDR2 SQIVND (reference sequence). CDR3 sequence reads: CASMQDRGVYRTEAFF. CDR3 DNA: TGTGCCAGTATGCAGGACAGGGGTGTGTACAGAACTGAAGCTTTCTTT.

The V call is TRBV5-4, the J call TRBJ1-4; the match to TRBD1 covers 9 bases. Germline V lookup: CDR1 SGHNT, CDR2 YYREEE (reference sequence). This CDR3 region has 15 residues. V lost 3 bases and J lost 8; bases outside the gene matches: 8. The CDR3 nucleotides are TGTGCCAGCAGCTGGGGACAGGGAATAGAGGAAAAACTGTTTTTT. Translation: CASSWGQGIEEKLFF.

This chain uses TRBV6-5 with TRBJ1-1; possibly TRBD1 for D (6 bases). The V gene lost 8 bases and the J gene lost 3 bases, with 16 bases spanning the gap. The CDR3 is 14 residues long. CDR1 and CDR2 (germline): MNHEY, SVGAGI. In nucleotides, the CDR3 is TGTGCCAGCGGATCAAAAACAGGGTACACTGAAGCTTTCTTT. Its translation is CASGSKTGYTEAFF.

The V call is TRBV6-1, the J call TRBJ1-2; 9 bases fit TRBD1. CDR1 is MNHNS, CDR2 SASEGT, per germline. V lost 1 base and J lost 4; bases outside the gene matches: 4. CDR3 length equals 15 residues. The CDR3 sequence: CASSEGQGDLYGYTF. CDR3 coding DNA: TGTGCCAGCAGTGAAGGACAGGGGGACCTCTATGGCTACACCTTC.

The chain carries TRBV19 and TRBJ1-5; D is ambiguous. With 9 bases removed from V and 6 bases from J, the gap between germline ends came to 27 bases. CDR1 is LNHDA and CDR2 is SQIVND in the germline V gene (reference sequence). The CDR3 sequence is 17 residues long. The CDR3 DNA reads TGTGCCAGCAGCCCGACTCTCCTAAGAGGAATGAGTCAGCCCCAGCATTTT. It encodes CASSPTLLRGMSQPQHF. The entire variable domain, with the rest obtained from reference TRBV19 and TRBJ1-5, is as follows: DGGITQSPKYLFRKEGQNVTLSCEQNLNHDAMYWYRQDPGQGLRLIYYSQIVNDFQKGDIAEGYSVSREKKESFPLTVTSAQKNPTAFYLCASSPTLLRGMSQPQHFGDGTRLSIL.

This CDR3 reads CASSSPGQGREQYV. In DNA form, the CDR3 reads TGTGCCAGCAGCTCCCCGGGACAGGGGCGGGAGCAGTACGTC. The rearrangement uses TRBV11-2 and TRBJ2-7; 10 bases are shared with TRBD1. Germline CDR1 and CDR2: SGHAT and FQNNGV. V dropped 4 bases and J dropped 7; count of bases not matched to a gene: 7. There are 14 residues in the CDR3.

This chain connects TRBV7-2 to TRBJ1-2; 9 positions agree with TRBD1. CDR1 SGHTA and CDR2 FQGNSA come from the germline V gene. Unmatched junction bases numbered 7, after V lost 4 bases and J lost 4 bases. The CDR3 extends over 15 amino acids. The DNA of the CDR3 is TGTGCCAGCAGCTCCCGACAGGGGGTACCCTATGGCTACACCTTC. Translation: CASSSRQGVPYGYTF.

This chain connects TRBV9 to TRBJ2-5; D gene ambiguous. The CDR3 is made up of 14 amino acids. The germline gives CDR1 SGDLS, CDR2 YYNGEE. The V end was cut by 0 bases, the J end by 6 bases, with 12 bases between. The CDR3 sequence: CASSVGFEHQTQYF. CDR3 bases: TGTGCCAGCAGCGTAGGGTTCGAGCACCAGACCCAGTACTTC.